The clone carrying this TCR beta chain has only one observation. The antigen is not known. The data belong to a study of shared clonotypes between healthy human individuals. The overall study: Used for every donor were three CD4 naive, three CD4 memory, two CD8 naive and one CD8 memory plate.

The data were produced by immunoSEQ multiplex PCR, yet TCRdb's version contains in-frame clones alone and is incomplete. The sample lists about 2.2 million clones, 85% to 95% occurring once. Germline V gene sequence: CDR1 SQVTM, CDR2 ANQGSEA. V lost 7 bases, J lost 4 bases, and 10 bases lay in between. The CDR3 covers 11 residues. In the naive CD8 group, cells lacked CD45RO and were positively selected for CCR7, so terminally differentiated effector memory CD45RA+ cells were left out. The study drew its donors from healthy HIV-negative adults without recent acute infections or vaccinations. Study-level points and caveats: The study found lower generation probabilities in non-shared clonotypes than in those shared by all four donors. About 5% of naive CD4 clonotypes were common to several donors.

The V and J genes are TRBV29-1 and TRBJ1-2; D is unclear. This clonotype originated in a young man in good health. Some clones in this sample may be carry-over from other donors' samples. Sequenced sample: naive CD8+ T cells from PBMCs. In DNA, the CDR3 is TGCAGCGCACGGCCCTCCTATGGCTACACCTTC. Its protein is CSARPSYGYTF.